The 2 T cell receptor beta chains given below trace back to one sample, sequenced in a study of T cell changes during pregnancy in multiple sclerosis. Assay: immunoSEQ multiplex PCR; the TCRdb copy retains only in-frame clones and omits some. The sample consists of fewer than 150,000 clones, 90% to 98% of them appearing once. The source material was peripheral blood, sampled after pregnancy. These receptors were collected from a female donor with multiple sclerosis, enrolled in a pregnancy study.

CDR3 bases: TGTGCCATCAGTTACCCGGTCAACGGGAGGGCCGATAATGAGCAGTTCTTC. It translates to CAISYPVNGRADNEQFF. The chain joins TRBV10-3 to TRBJ2-1; 8 bases line up with TRBD2. CDR1 is ENHRY, CDR2 SYGVKD, per germline. Unmatched junction bases numbered 16, after V lost 5 bases and J lost 7 bases. The CDR3 length is 17 residues.

The CDR3 spells CASSSLTGGNQPQHF. CDR3 bases: TGTGCCAGCAGTTCACTGACAGGGGGCAATCAGCCCCAGCATTTT. The rearrangement uses TRBV28 and TRBJ1-5, with 8 bases matching TRBD1. With V trimmed by 4 bases and J by 2 bases, 4 bases remained unmatched. This CDR3 contains 15 residues. Germline lookup yields CDR1 MDHEN and CDR2 SYDVKM.